This T cell receptor (beta chain) was sequenced for a study of CD8 T cells in ankylosing spondylitis. CDR3 length: 16 amino acids. Germline V gives CDR1 SGHAT, CDR2 FQNNGV. Trimming left V 2 bases short and J 5 bases short, with 17 bases between. TCRdb re-derived calls from the 5' RACE reads in MiXCR, one entry per CDR3 protein. The repertoire has about 360,000 distinct CDR3 sequences, about 14% of them found once; the top ten carry about 1%. V and J are TRBV11-2 and TRBJ2-3, with D possibly being TRBD1 or TRBD2 (5 bases each). The sequencing input was blood, either unsorted or a sorted T cell fraction (not recorded which). The receptor was isolated from a male donor with ankylosing spondylitis or in good health (not recorded which). CDR3 residues: CASSLMVGGYGDTQYF. In DNA form, the CDR3 reads TGTGCCAGCAGCTTAATGGTTGGGGGATATGGAGATACGCAGTATTTT.